This T cell receptor beta chain is from a study of blood T cell repertoires in COVID-19. Across the study: Sites in the United States, Italy and Spain provided acute and convalescent COVID-19 samples. T cells, B-cell-depleted T cells, or PBMCs supplied cDNA or gDNA.

Those enrolled in Seattle joined during active infection and were followed longitudinally afterward. Per the original data handling: Estimated nucleated cell counts came from reference gene primer amplification. The method was immunoSEQ multiplex PCR; TCRdb's version includes in-frame clones alone and lacks a portion of them. V, J and clone size are those of that table, while D and trimming were read from the DNA. The sample carries approximately 300,000 clones, 89% recorded once. CDR3 length: 14 residues. The germline V gene has CDR1 MDHEN and CDR2 SYDVKM. J was trimmed by 3 bases and V by 11 bases; bases with no gene match: 8.

The receptor was isolated from a woman aged 25 to 39 with COVID-19, enrolled during active disease. Specimen: peripheral blood. This chain connects TRBV28 to TRBJ1-5, with TRBD1 matching over 9 bases. The CDR3 coding sequence is TGTGCCGGATCGACAGGGGGGGACAATCAGCCCCAGCATTTT. Translated: CAGSTGGDNQPQHF.